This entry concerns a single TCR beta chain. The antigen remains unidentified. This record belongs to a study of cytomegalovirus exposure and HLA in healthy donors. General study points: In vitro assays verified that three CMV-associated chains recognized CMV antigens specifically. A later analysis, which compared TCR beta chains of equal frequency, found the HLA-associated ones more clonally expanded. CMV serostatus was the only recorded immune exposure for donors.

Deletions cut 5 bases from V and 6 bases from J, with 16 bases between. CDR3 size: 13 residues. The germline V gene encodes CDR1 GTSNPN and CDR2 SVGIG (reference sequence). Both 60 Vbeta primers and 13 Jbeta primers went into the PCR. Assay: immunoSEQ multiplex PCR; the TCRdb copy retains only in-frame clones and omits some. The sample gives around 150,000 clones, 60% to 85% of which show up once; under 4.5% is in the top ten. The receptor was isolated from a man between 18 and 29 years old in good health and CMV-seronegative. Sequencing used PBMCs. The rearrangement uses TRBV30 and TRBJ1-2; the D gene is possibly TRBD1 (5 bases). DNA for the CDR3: TGTGCCTGGGGGAGGGGCGGTAGGAATGGCTACACCTTC. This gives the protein CAWGRGGRNGYTF.